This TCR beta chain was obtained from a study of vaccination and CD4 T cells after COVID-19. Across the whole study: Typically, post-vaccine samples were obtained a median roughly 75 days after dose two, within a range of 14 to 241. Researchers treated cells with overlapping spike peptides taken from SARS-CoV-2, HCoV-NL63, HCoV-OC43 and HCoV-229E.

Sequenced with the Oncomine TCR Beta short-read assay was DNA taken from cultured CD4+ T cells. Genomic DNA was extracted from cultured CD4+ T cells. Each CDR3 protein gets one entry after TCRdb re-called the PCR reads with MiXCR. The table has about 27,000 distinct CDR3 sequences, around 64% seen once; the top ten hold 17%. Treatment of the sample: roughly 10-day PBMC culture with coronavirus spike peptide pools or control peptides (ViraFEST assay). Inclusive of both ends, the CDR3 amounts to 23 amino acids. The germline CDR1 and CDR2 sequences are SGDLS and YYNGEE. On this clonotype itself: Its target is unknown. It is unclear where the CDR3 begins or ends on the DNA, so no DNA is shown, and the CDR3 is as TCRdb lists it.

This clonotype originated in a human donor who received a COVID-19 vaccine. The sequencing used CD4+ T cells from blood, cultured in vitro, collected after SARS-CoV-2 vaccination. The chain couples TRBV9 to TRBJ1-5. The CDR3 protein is CASSVHTSGGAKRPSTSGQPQHF.